The 15 T cell receptor beta chains listed next were all sequenced from one sample in a study of blood T cells in healthy people across ages. Then a second PCR, running roughly 7 to 11 cycles, was carried out with a sample-barcoded 5' primer and a J-beta primer mix. One entry per CDR3 protein results from TCRdb running MiXCR on the 5' RACE reads. The sample lists approximately 800,000 distinct CDR3 sequences, 50% to 65% occurring once. What was sequenced was blood. The receptors originated from an elderly man in good health.

In this sample, this clonotype turned up a few times. The chain uses TRBV29-1 and TRBJ2-5, with 13 bases fitting TRBD2. V dropped 4 bases and J dropped 4; count of bases not matched to a gene: 3. From germline, CDR1 is SQVTM and CDR2 ANQGSEA. This CDR3 has 14 residues. CDR3: CSVGGLAGSETQYF. CDR3 coding DNA: TGCAGCGTTGGGGGACTAGCGGGATCAGAGACCCAGTACTTC.

This chain uses TRBV3-1 with TRBJ2-7; 8 bases agree with TRBD1. Per the germline V gene, CDR1 is LGHDT and CDR2 is YNNKEL (reference sequence). Losses at the gene ends were 1 base for V and 5 bases for J; bases not matched to a gene: 4. This CDR3 is built from 14 residues. CDR3 DNA sequence: TGTGCCAGCAGCCAAGGACAGGGGAGGAACGAGCAGTACTTC. This encodes CASSQGQGRNEQYF.

The V gene is TRBV6-5, the J gene TRBJ2-3; 10 bases agree with TRBD2. The CDR3 runs 14 residues. Trimming cost V 5 bases and J 14 bases; bases outside gene matches: 13. Germline loops: CDR1 MNHEY, CDR2 SVGAGI. The CDR3, as DNA: TGTGCCAGCAGTGTAAAGCGGGAGGGCAGAGACGCGTATTTT. Translation: CASSVKREGRDAYF.

The chain couples TRBV7-2 to TRBJ2-1; 8 nucleotides match TRBD1. Germline CDR1 reads SGHTA; CDR2 reads FQGNSA. This CDR3 contains 14 residues. The V segment lost 4 bases and the J segment 2 bases; nucleotides outside the gene matches: 1. CDR3 in amino acids: CASSSDRAYNEQFF. CDR3 nucleotides: TGTGCCAGCAGCTCGGACAGGGCCTACAATGAGCAGTTCTTC.

This clonotype was recorded a few times. The chain carries TRBV6-5 and TRBJ1-2; possible D gene TRBD1, 5 bases. The germline CDR1 and CDR2 sequences are MNHEY and SVGAGI. The V end was cut by 0 bases, the J end by 9 bases, with 11 bases between. The CDR3 consists of 13 residues. The CDR3 loop is CASSYSTDHRYTF. CDR3 sequence (DNA): TGTGCCAGCAGTTACTCGACAGACCACCGCTACACCTTC.

The rearrangement links TRBV5-1 to TRBJ2-7; the match to TRBD2 covers 11 bases. From germline, CDR1 is SGHRS and CDR2 YFSETQ. V lost 4 bases, J lost 3 bases, and 3 bases stayed unmatched. The CDR3 is 14 amino acids. The CDR3 DNA is TGCGCCAGCAGCATAGCGGGGGGGCACTACGAGCAGTACTTC. Protein product: CASSIAGGHYEQYF.

The chain uses TRBV2 and TRBJ2-1, with D perhaps being TRBD1 or TRBD2 (5 bases each). Germline V gene lookup returns CDR1 SNHLY and CDR2 FYNNEI. The CDR3 runs to 12 residues. Deletions cut 6 bases from V and 8 bases from J, with 11 bases between. CDR3 DNA: TGTGCCAGCAGGCTACTAGGGGATGAGCAGTTCTTC. It encodes CASRLLGDEQFF.

The CDR3 loop is CASSVTGTGGYQPQHF. The CDR3 nucleotides are TGTGCCAGTAGTGTCACCGGGACAGGGGGATATCAGCCCCAGCATTTT. The chain has TRBV19 and TRBJ1-5, with TRBD1 matching 11 bases. The CDR3 runs to 16 residues. Looked up from germline, CDR1 is LNHDA and CDR2 is SQIVND (reference sequence). The V segment lost 5 bases and the J segment 5 bases; nucleotides outside the gene matches: 8.

In this sample, this clonotype turned up a few times. This chain joins TRBV29-1 and TRBJ2-3; the D gene is possibly TRBD2 (6 bases). The CDR3 spans 14 residues. The germline V and J ends were trimmed by 6 bases and 2 bases, with 15 bases remaining between them. Germline-derived CDR1 and CDR2 are SQVTM and ANQGSEA. The CDR3 DNA reads TGCAGCGTGAACAGCGGCGGGACCACAGATACGCAGTATTTT. This gives the protein CSVNSGGTTDTQYF.

The rearrangement links TRBV20-1 to TRBJ2-7; D call uncertain. The germline V and J ends were trimmed by 3 bases and 0 bases, with 9 bases remaining between them. Germline CDR1 reads DFQATT; CDR2 reads SNEGSKA (reference sequence). The CDR3 consists of 13 residues. In DNA, the CDR3 is TGCAGTGCTAGTAGGCCCAGCTCCTACGAGCAGTACTTC. This gives the protein CSASRPSSYEQYF.

This chain uses TRBV15 with TRBJ2-3; D is perhaps TRBD1 (6 bases). The CDR3 is 15 residues long. Per germline, CDR1 LNHNV and CDR2 YYDKDF (reference sequence). The V and J ends lost 4 bases and 3 bases respectively, with 14 bases between them. The DNA of the CDR3 is TGTGCCACCAGCACCAGGGACATCGGGACAGATACGCAGTATTTT. Translated, it gives CATSTRDIGTDTQYF.

The J gene is TRBJ2-1, the V gene TRBV7-2; unclear D gene. CDR1 is SGHTA and CDR2 is FQGNSA in the germline V gene. The CDR3 runs to 18 residues. V was trimmed by 3 bases and J by 1 base, leaving 19 bases between them. The CDR3 nucleotides read TGTGCCAGCAGCTTCGTCCGCGTAGCCGGCCCTTCCTACAATGAGCAGTTCTTC. This sequence encodes CASSFVRVAGPSYNEQFF.

As DNA, the CDR3 is TGTGCCAGCAGCGTTGGGGGGCTTGTCTATGGCTACACCTTC. It is translated as CASSVGGLVYGYTF. This chain connects TRBV5-8 to TRBJ1-2; possible D gene TRBD1, 6 bases. CDR1 SGHTS and CDR2 YDEGEE come from the germline V gene. V was trimmed by 4 bases and J by 4 bases, leaving 14 bases between them. This CDR3 is 14 amino acids long.

The V and J genes are TRBV6-5 and TRBJ2-6; no reliable D call. Per germline, CDR1 MNHEY and CDR2 SVGAGI. V was shortened by 3 bases and J by 0 bases, with 9 bases between the two germline ends. This CDR3 is built from 16 residues. The CDR3 coding sequence is TGTGCCAGCAGTTATAGTGGGCTCTCTGGGGCCAACGTCCTGACTTTC. Amino acids: CASSYSGLSGANVLTF.

The count of this clonotype is one. It may be a read error: a sequence one base away is much more abundant. This sequence joins TRBV28 and TRBJ2-1; 9 nucleotides match TRBD1. CDR1 MDHEN and CDR2 SYDVKM come from the germline V gene. The CDR3 totals 19 residues. The CDR3 nucleotides are TGTACCAGCGTTACCTCCGGCACAGGGGGCCCCGCGGGGTACAATGAGCAGTTCTTC. This encodes CTSVTSGTGGPAGYNEQFF. The full variable domain, with the rest looked up from reference TRBV28 and TRBJ2-1, is DVKVTQSSRYLVKRTGEKVFLECVQDMDHENMFWYRQDPGLGLRLIYFSYDVKMKEKGDIPEGYSVSREKKERFSLILESASTNQTSMYLCTSVTSGTGGPAGYNEQFFGPGTRLTVL.